These 11 T cell receptor beta chains share one sample of origin, sequenced in a study of OX40 agonist ivuxolimab in advanced cancers. Assay: immunoSEQ multiplex PCR; the TCRdb copy retains only in-frame clones and omits some. The table includes fewer than 25,000 clones, 80% to 90% detected once. The sequences come from CD4+ or CD8+ T cells sorted from blood, collected in a trial of the OX40 agonist ivuxolimab. The receptors here all came from an adult with an advanced solid tumor such as melanoma, head and neck, liver or kidney cancer.

CDR3 sequence: CAIARQGTPSDTQYF. The CDR3 DNA is TGTGCCATCGCCCGACAGGGGACTCCATCAGATACGCAGTATTTT. This rearrangement joins TRBV19 to TRBJ2-3; 8 positions agree with TRBD1. Unmatched junction bases numbered 13, after V lost 10 bases and J lost 4 bases. The CDR3 consists of 15 residues. Germline-derived CDR1 and CDR2 are LNHDA and SQIVND (reference sequence).

The genes are TRBV25-1 and TRBJ1-5; no firm D call. This CDR3 has 14 residues. Trimming shortened V by 6 bases and J by 3 bases, and 12 bases separated the two germline ends. In germline, CDR1 is MGHDK, CDR2 SYGVNS. CDR3 in amino acids: CASSPGGFNQPQHF. The CDR3 bases are TGTGCCAGCAGCCCTGGCGGATTCAATCAGCCCCAGCATTTT.

This clone has only one observation. This chain links TRBV9 with TRBJ2-3; TRBD2 might be the D (5 bases). Germline CDR1 and CDR2: SGDLS and YYNGEE. The CDR3 has 14 residues. The V and J ends lost 3 bases and 6 bases respectively, with 14 bases between them. The CDR3 coding sequence is TGTGCCAGCAGCGGCGGTGGGTGGGAGGATACGCAGTATTTT. Translated, it gives CASSGGGWEDTQYF.

CDR3 region: CASRTPRGLSYEQYF. For the CDR3, the DNA is TGTGCCAGCAGAACGCCGCGGGGGCTCTCCTACGAGCAGTACTTC. This rearrangement joins TRBV27 to TRBJ2-5, with D tentatively TRBD2 (7 bases). Matching the DNA end better, TRBJ2-7 makes the J call doubtful. Looked up from germline, CDR1 is MNHEY and CDR2 is SMNVEV (reference sequence). This CDR3 is 15 amino acids long.

V gene TRBV29-1 combines with J gene TRBJ1-2; no firm D call. Germline V lookup: CDR1 SQVTM, CDR2 ANQGSEA. Trimming shortened V by 0 bases and J by 2 bases, and 7 bases separated the two germline ends. CDR3 length equals 13 residues. The DNA for the CDR3 is TGCAGCGTTGAAGATTTACTGAACTATGGCTACACCTTC. This translates into CSVEDLLNYGYTF. The full variable domain, in which reference TRBV29-1 and TRBJ1-2 provide the parts outside the CDR3, is SAVISQKPSRDICQRGTSLTIQCQVDSQVTMMFWYRQQPGQSLTLIATANQGSEATYESGFVIDKFPISRPNLTFSTLTVSNMSPEDSSIYLCSVEDLLNYGYTFGSGTRLTVV.

This CDR3 reads CAWSAVGYSGNTIYF. The CDR3 coding sequence is TGTGCCTGGAGTGCCGTAGGGTACTCTGGAAACACCATATATTTT. The chain has TRBV30 and TRBJ1-3; D uncertain. The CDR3 is 15 amino acids. V dropped 1 base and J dropped 0 bases, with 10 bases sitting between them. Germline V gives CDR1 GTSNPN, CDR2 SVGIG (reference sequence).

The rearrangement links TRBV4-2 to TRBJ2-1; TRBD2 agrees at 12 bases. J lost 5 bases, V lost 4 bases, and 9 bases had no gene match. Germline CDR1 and CDR2: LGHNA and YNFKEQ. This CDR3 has 17 residues. The CDR3: CASSPYETSGRNNEQFF. The CDR3 DNA sequence: TGTGCCAGCAGCCCATACGAGACTAGCGGGAGAAACAATGAGCAGTTCTTC.

This chain uses TRBV5-4 with TRBJ2-3; 10 nucleotides match TRBD1. Germline CDR1 and CDR2: SGHNT and YYREEE (reference sequence). This CDR3 region has 15 residues. Trimming at V came to 6 bases and at J to 2 bases, leaving 6 bases not matched to a gene. The CDR3: CASNPGQGPTDTQYF. The CDR3 DNA reads as TGTGCCAGCAACCCGGGACAGGGGCCCACAGATACGCAGTATTTT. Complete variable domain (other parts from reference TRBV5-4 and TRBJ2-3): ETGVTQSPTHLIKTRGQQVTLRCSSQSGHNTVSWYQQALGQGPQFIFQYYREEENGRGNFPPRFSGLQFPNYSSELNVNALELDDSALYLCASNPGQGPTDTQYFGPGTRLTVL.

This chain uses TRBV30 with TRBJ1-1, with D perhaps TRBD1 (5 bases). The CDR3 consists of 13 residues. Germline-derived CDR1 and CDR2 are GTSNPN and SVGIG (reference sequence). Trimming left V 0 bases short and J 4 bases short, with 9 bases between. The CDR3 spells CAWSVEGTTEAFF. In DNA form, the CDR3 reads TGTGCCTGGAGTGTAGAGGGGACCACTGAAGCTTTCTTT.

The chain combines TRBV5-1 with TRBJ2-1, with TRBD1 as a possible D gene (6 bases). V lost 7 bases and J 9 bases, leaving 17 bases between the germline ends. CDR1 is SGHRS, CDR2 YFSETQ, per germline. The CDR3 extends over 13 amino acids. In DNA, the CDR3 is TGCGCCAGCGCTGGCTGGGGGCCGGGTGAGCAGTTCTTC. Protein: CASAGWGPGEQFF.

The chain carries TRBV18 and TRBJ1-1; 12 bases map to TRBD1. The CDR3 loop spans 17 amino acids. Germline CDR1 reads KGHSH; CDR2 reads LQKENI. Trimming at V came to 0 bases and at J to 5 bases, leaving 7 bases not matched to a gene. CDR3 bases: TGTGCCAGCTCACCACCGGGACAGGGGGCGATGGGTACTGAAGCTTTCTTT. Encoded protein: CASSPPGQGAMGTEAFF.